This T cell receptor beta chain was sequenced for a study of identical twins. J was trimmed by 10 bases and V by 2 bases; bases with no gene match: 10. Germline loops: CDR1 MNHEY, CDR2 SVGAGI. The CDR3 extends over 15 amino acids. TCRdb ran MiXCR on the 5' RACE reads and lists one entry per CDR3 protein. The table shows around 480,000 distinct CDR3 sequences, with roughly an eighth occurring only once. The same specimen was also included in a second study, on yellow fever vaccine responses in identical twins.

The source of this sequence is a woman aged 18-30 years in good health. The chain has TRBV6-5 and TRBJ2-1; 8 nucleotides agree with TRBD2. The source material was CD4+ T cells sorted from blood. The chain's CDR3 is CASSYRGLEVGEQFF. The CDR3 nucleotides read TGTGCCAGCAGTTACCGGGGACTAGAAGTCGGCGAGCAGTTCTTC.